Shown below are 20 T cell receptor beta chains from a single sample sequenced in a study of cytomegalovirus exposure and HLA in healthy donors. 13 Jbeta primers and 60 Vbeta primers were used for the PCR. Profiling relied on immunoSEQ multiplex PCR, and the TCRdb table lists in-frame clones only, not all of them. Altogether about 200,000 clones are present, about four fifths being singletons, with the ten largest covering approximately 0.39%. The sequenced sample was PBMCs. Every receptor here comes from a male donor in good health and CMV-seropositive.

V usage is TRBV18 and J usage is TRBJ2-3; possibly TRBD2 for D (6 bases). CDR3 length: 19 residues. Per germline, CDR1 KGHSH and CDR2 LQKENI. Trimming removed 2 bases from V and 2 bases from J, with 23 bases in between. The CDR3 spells CASSPESGGASVVTDTQYF. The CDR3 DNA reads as TGTGCCAGCTCACCAGAATCGGGCGGGGCCTCGGTGGTCACAGATACGCAGTATTTT. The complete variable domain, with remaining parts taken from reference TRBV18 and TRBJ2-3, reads NAGVMQNPRHLVRRRGQEARLRCSPMKGHSHVYWYRQLPEEGLKFMVYLQKENIIDESGMPKERFSAEFPKEGPSILRIQQVVRGDSAAYFCASSPESGGASVVTDTQYFGPGTRLTVL.

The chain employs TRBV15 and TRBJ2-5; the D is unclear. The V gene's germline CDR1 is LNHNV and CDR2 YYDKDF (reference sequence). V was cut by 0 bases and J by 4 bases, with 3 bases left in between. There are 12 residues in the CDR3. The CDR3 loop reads CATSRDRETQYF. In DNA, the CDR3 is TGTGCCACCAGCAGAGATCGAGAGACCCAGTACTTC.

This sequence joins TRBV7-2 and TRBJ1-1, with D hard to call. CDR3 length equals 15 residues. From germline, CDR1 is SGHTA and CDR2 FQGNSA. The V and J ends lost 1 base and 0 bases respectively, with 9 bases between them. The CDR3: CASSLVTSMNTEAFF. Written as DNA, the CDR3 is TGTGCCAGCAGCTTAGTTACAAGTATGAACACTGAAGCTTTCTTT. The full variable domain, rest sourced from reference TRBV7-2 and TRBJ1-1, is GAGVSQSPSNKVTEKGKDVELRCDPISGHTALYWYRQSLGQGLEFLIYFQGNSAPDKSGLPSDRFSAERTGGSVSTLTIQRTQQEDSAVYLCASSLVTSMNTEAFFGQGTRLTVV.

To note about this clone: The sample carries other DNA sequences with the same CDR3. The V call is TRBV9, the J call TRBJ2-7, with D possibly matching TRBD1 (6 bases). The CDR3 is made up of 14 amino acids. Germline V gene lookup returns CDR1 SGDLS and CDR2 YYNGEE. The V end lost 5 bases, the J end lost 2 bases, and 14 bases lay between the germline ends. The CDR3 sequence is CASSVGQIAYEQYF. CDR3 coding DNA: TGTGCCAGCAGTGTTGGACAGATCGCCTACGAGCAGTACTTC.

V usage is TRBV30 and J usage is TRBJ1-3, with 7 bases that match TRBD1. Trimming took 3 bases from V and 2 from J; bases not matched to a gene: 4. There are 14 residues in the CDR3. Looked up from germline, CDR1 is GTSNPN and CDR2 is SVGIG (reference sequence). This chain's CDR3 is CAWSEGAPGNTIYF. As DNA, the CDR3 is TGTGCCTGGAGCGAGGGGGCTCCTGGAAACACCATATATTTT.

CDR3 DNA sequence: TGTGCCAGCAGCCCTGAGGGCCTCATGAACACTGAAGCTTTCTTT. It translates to CASSPEGLMNTEAFF. This chain joins TRBV7-3 and TRBJ1-1; D remains unclear. The CDR3 length is 15 residues. Germline V gives CDR1 SGHTA, CDR2 FQGTGA. V gave up 5 bases and J gave up 0 bases, with 13 bases separating them.

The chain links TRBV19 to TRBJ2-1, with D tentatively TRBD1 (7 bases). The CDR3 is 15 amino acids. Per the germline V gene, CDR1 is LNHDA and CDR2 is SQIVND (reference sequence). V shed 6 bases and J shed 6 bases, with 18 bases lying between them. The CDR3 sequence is CASSLQGQGGNEQFF. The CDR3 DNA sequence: TGTGCCAGTAGCTTACAGGGGCAGGGGGGCAATGAGCAGTTCTTC. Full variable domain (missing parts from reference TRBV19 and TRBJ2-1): DGGITQSPKYLFRKEGQNVTLSCEQNLNHDAMYWYRQDPGQGLRLIYYSQIVNDFQKGDIAEGYSVSREKKESFPLTVTSAQKNPTAFYLCASSLQGQGGNEQFFGPGTRLTVL.

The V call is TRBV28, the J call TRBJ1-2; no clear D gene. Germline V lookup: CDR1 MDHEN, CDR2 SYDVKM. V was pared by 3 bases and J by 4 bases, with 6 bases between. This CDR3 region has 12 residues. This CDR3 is CASSFTGYGYTF. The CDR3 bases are TGTGCCAGCAGTTTCACGGGCTATGGCTACACCTTC.

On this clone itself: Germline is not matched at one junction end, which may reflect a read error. CDR3 amino acids: CSSSLGERETDTQYF. CDR3 coding DNA: TGTTCCAGCAGCTTAGGGGAACGGGAAACAGATACGCAGTATTTT. The rearrangement joins TRBV7-9 to TRBJ2-3, with D tentatively TRBD1 or TRBD2 (5 bases each). The germline V gene has CDR1 SEHNR and CDR2 FQNEAQ (reference sequence). This CDR3 spans 15 amino acids.

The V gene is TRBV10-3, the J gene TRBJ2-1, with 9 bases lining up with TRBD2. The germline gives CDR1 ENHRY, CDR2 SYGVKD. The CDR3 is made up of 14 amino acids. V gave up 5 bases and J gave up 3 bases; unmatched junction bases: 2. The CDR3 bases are TGTGCCATCAGTCCTAGCGGGGACTACAATGAGCAGTTCTTC. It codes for CAISPSGDYNEQFF.

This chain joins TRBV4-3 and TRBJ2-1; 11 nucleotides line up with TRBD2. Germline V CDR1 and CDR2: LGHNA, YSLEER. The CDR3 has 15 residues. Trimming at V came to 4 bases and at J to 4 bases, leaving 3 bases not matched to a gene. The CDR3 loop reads CASSPGTSGYNEQFF. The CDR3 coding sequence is TGCGCCAGCAGCCCCGGGACTAGCGGTTACAATGAGCAGTTCTTC.

CDR3 loop: CASSRAGELFF. The CDR3 DNA sequence: TGTGCCAGCAGTCGAGCCGGGGAGCTGTTTTTT. This chain connects TRBV6-5 to TRBJ2-2; unclear D gene. The CDR3 runs to 11 residues. CDR1 and CDR2 from the germline V gene are MNHEY and SVGAGI. V lost 5 bases to trimming and J lost 6 bases, with 4 bases between them.

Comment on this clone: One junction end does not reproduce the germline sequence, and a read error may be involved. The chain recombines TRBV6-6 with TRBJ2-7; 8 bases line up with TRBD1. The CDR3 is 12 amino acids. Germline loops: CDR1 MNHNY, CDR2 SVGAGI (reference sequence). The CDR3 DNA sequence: TGTGCCAGCAGCTCCGGGACAGGAGCAGCCGGTTTC. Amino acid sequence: CASSSGTGAAGF.

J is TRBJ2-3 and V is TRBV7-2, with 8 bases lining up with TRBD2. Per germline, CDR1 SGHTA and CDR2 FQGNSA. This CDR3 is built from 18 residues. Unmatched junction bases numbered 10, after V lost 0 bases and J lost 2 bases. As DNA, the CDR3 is TGTGCCAGCAGCTTAGCGGGAGTAGCGGGGAGACTCACAGATACGCAGTATTTT. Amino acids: CASSLAGVAGRLTDTQYF.

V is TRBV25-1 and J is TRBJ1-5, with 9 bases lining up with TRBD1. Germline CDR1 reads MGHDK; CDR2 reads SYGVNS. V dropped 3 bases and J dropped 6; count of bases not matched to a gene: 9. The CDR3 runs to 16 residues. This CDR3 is CASSDAQGARGQPQHF. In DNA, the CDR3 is TGTGCCAGCAGTGATGCACAGGGGGCCAGGGGTCAGCCCCAGCATTTT.

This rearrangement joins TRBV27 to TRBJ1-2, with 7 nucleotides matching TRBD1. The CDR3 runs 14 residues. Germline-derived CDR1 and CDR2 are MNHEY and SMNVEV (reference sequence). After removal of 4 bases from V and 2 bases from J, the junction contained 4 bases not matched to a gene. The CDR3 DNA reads TGTGCCAGCAGTTCCTTGGACAGGAACTATGGCTACACCTTC. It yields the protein CASSSLDRNYGYTF.

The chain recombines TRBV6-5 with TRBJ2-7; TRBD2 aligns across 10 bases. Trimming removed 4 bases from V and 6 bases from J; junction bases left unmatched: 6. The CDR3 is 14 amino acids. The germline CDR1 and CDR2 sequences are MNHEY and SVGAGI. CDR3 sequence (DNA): TGTGCCAGCAGTTTTCGACTAGCGGGTCGCGAGCAGTACTTC. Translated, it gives CASSFRLAGREQYF.

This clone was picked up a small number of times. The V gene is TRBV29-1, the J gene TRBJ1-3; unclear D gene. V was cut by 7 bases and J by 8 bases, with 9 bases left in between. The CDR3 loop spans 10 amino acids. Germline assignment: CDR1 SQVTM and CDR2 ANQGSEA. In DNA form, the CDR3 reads TGCAGCGCTGAGGAGGACACCATATATTTT. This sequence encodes CSAEEDTIYF.

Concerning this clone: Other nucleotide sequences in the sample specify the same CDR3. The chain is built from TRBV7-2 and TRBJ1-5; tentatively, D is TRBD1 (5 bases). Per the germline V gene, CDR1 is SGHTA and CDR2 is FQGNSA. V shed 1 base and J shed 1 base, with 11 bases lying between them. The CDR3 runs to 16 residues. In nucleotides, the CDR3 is TGTGCCAGCAGCTTAGGGGCAGGGAGGAGCAATCAGCCCCAGCATTTT. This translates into CASSLGAGRSNQPQHF.

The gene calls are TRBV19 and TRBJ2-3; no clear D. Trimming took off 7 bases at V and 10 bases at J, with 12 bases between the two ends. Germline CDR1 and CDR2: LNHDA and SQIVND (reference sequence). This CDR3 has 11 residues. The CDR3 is CASIPTSAQYF. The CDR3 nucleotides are TGTGCCAGTATTCCAACCTCGGCGCAGTATTTT.